This T cell receptor beta chain was identified during a study of T cells in localized non-small cell lung cancer. A word on this clone: No antigen is known for it.

Study findings and constraints: When the top 100 tumor clones were examined, a median approximately 62 of them also appeared in the adjacent lung, which was paired and uninvolved. Among the tissues sampled, uninvolved adjacent lung had the highest T cell clonality, above tumor.

V shed 3 bases, J shed 9 bases, and the junction held 11 bases outside the gene matches. CDR1 and CDR2 (germline): MNHNS, SASEGT. The CDR3 covers 16 residues. Repertoires were generated with immunoSEQ multiplex PCR, while TCRdb's copy carries only in-frame clones and drops some. This sample yields tens of thousands of clones, of which roughly 82% are seen a single time; 15% to 20% belongs to the top ten. The sample here was peripheral blood, taken before any cancer treatment. The origin of this receptor is a male donor at least 60 years old with stage III squamous cell lung carcinoma. The chain combines TRBV6-1 with TRBJ1-6; 7 bases match TRBD1. CDR3 sequence (DNA): TGTGCCAGCAGTGAGAGAGGGGGCAGGGGAGTTTCACCCCTCCACTTT. Its translation is CASSERGGRGVSPLHF.